Listed here are 21 T cell receptor beta chains from one sample, sequenced in a study of spatial heterogeneity in lung cancer. Regarding time point: sample taken at primary tumor resection. Whole RNA was taken from tumor, nontumor lung or frozen PBMC; it was then sequenced unsorted. TCRdb re-called the 5' RACE reads through MiXCR, storing one row per CDR3 protein. The sample contains about 48,000 distinct CDR3 sequences, about 5.8% of which appear only once. Sequenced here: PBMCs, sampled at surgery. These receptors were obtained from a male donor with early-stage non-small cell lung cancer.

As DNA, the CDR3 is TGCGCCAGCAGCCCCCTTGGGCTTACTCTCTCTGGGGCCAACGTCCTGACTTTC. Amino acids: CASSPLGLTLSGANVLTF. This chain connects TRBV5-1 to TRBJ2-6; D call uncertain. Germline V lookup: CDR1 SGHRS, CDR2 YFSETQ. This CDR3 has 18 residues. Deletions cut 4 bases from V and 0 bases from J, with 17 bases between.

This clonotype was recorded many times. This chain links TRBV7-9 with TRBJ1-3, with TRBD1 as a possible D gene (5 bases). V lost 1 base and J 3 bases, leaving 7 bases between the germline ends. The length of the CDR3 is 14 residues. Germline CDR1 and CDR2: SEHNR and FQNEAQ (reference sequence). CDR3: CASSLEGSGNTIYF. In DNA form, the CDR3 reads TGTGCCAGCAGCTTAGAGGGGAGTGGAAACACCATATATTTT.

Turning to this clonotype: A much more abundant neighbour one base away suggests this may be a read error. J is TRBJ2-5 and V is TRBV9; D gene uncertain. This CDR3 is 12 amino acids long. Germline V CDR1 and CDR2: SGDLS, YYNGEE. The CDR3, as DNA: TGTGTCAGCAGCGTAGTAGGAGAGACCCAGTACTTC. Its protein is CVSSVVGETQYF.

V is TRBV7-7 and J is TRBJ2-7; maybe TRBD2 (6 bases). CDR1 SSHAT and CDR2 FNYEAQ come from the germline V gene (reference sequence). The ends were cut back, 2 bases at V and 4 bases at J, with 12 bases in the middle. CDR3 length: 14 residues. CDR3 region: CASSLRDWIYEQYF. The DNA for the CDR3 is TGTGCCAGCAGCTTAAGGGACTGGATTTACGAGCAGTACTTC.

CDR3 DNA: TGTGCCAGCAGCTTAAGGGGATCCTCGGGCGAGCAGTACTTC. Translation: CASSLRGSSGEQYF. The V call is TRBV7-6, the J call TRBJ2-7; D might be TRBD1 (5 bases). This CDR3 is built from 14 residues. Germline CDR1 reads SGHVS; CDR2 reads FNYEAQ. V lost 2 bases and J 6 bases, leaving 14 bases between the germline ends.

This clonotype was counted a single time. This chain links TRBV2 with TRBJ2-3, with TRBD1 matching over 10 bases. The germline V gene has CDR1 SNHLY and CDR2 FYNNEI. The CDR3 totals 15 residues. V lost 6 bases to trimming and J lost 5 bases; unmatched junction nucleotides: 8. Here the CDR3 reads CASRQDRGRLDTQYF. In DNA form, the CDR3 reads TGTGCCAGCAGGCAAGACAGGGGGCGGTTAGATACGCAGTATTTT.

This clonotype showed up many times. The chain carries TRBV19 and TRBJ1-2; D uncertain. There are 14 residues in the CDR3. Per germline, CDR1 LNHDA and CDR2 SQIVND (reference sequence). With 1 base removed from V and 6 bases from J, the gap between germline ends came to 12 bases. CDR3 protein: CASSIGNRMDGYTF. The CDR3 DNA sequence: TGTGCCAGTAGTATAGGTAACCGGATGGATGGCTACACCTTC.

This clonotype was seen at least ten times. The chain has TRBV20-1 and TRBJ2-7; perhaps D is TRBD1 or TRBD2 (6 bases each). This CDR3 has 11 amino acids. Per germline, CDR1 DFQATT and CDR2 SNEGSKA (reference sequence). The germline V and J ends were trimmed by 7 bases and 6 bases, with 13 bases remaining between them. The CDR3 is CSVRGVSEQYF. The CDR3 region has the DNA TGCAGTGTTAGGGGGGTTTCCGAGCAGTACTTC.

This clonotype was found many times. The rearrangement joins TRBV7-9 to TRBJ2-5, with D perhaps matching TRBD1 or TRBD2 (6 bases each). The CDR3 sequence is 15 residues long. Trimming cost V 5 bases and J 4 bases, with 17 bases left between them. CDR1 is SEHNR and CDR2 is FQNEAQ in the germline V gene (reference sequence). Written as DNA, the CDR3 is TGTGCCAGCAGCCTACTGACTAGAGGGGGAGAGACCCAGTACTTC. Translated, it gives CASSLLTRGGETQYF.

This clonotype was counted ten times or more. The V call is TRBV5-1, the J call TRBJ1-1; 7 nucleotides align to TRBD1. CDR1 is SGHRS, CDR2 YFSETQ, per germline. V lost 4 bases to trimming and J lost 2 bases; unmatched junction nucleotides: 8. CDR3 length equals 15 residues. The CDR3 nucleotides read TGCGCCAGCAGCCAACAGGGGATAAGAAACACTGAAGCTTTCTTT. Translating it yields CASSQQGIRNTEAFF.

The table lists this clonotype with many counts. The genes are TRBV29-1 and TRBJ1-2; no definite D call. CDR1 SQVTM and CDR2 ANQGSEA come from the germline V gene. V shed 0 bases and J shed 0 bases, with 14 bases lying between them. The CDR3 sequence is 16 residues long. The DNA for the CDR3 is TGCAGCGTTGAAGATCCCCTGAAGCATGCTAACTATGGCTACACCTTC. Translated, it gives CSVEDPLKHANYGYTF. The full variable domain, with the rest looked up from reference TRBV29-1 and TRBJ1-2, is SAVISQKPSRDICQRGTSLTIQCQVDSQVTMMFWYRQQPGQSLTLIATANQGSEATYESGFVIDKFPISRPNLTFSTLTVSNMSPEDSSIYLCSVEDPLKHANYGYTFGSGTRLTVV.

This clonotype came up many times. This chain joins TRBV19 and TRBJ1-5; the D gene is possibly TRBD1 (5 bases). The CDR3 covers 15 residues. Germline V gene lookup returns CDR1 LNHDA and CDR2 SQIVND (reference sequence). Trimming left V 5 bases short and J 2 bases short, with 13 bases between. The CDR3 region has the DNA TGTGCCAGTAGTGTGAGCAGGGTGGGCAATCAGCCCCAGCATTTT. This encodes CASSVSRVGNQPQHF.

This clonotype was detected many times. The V call is TRBV28, the J call TRBJ2-4; 14 nucleotides line up with TRBD2. CDR3 length: 18 amino acids. Germline V gene lookup returns CDR1 MDHEN and CDR2 SYDVKM. J was trimmed by 6 bases and V by 5 bases; bases with no gene match: 12. The CDR3 here is CASSPSWGGLAGANIQYF. The DNA for the CDR3 is TGTGCCAGCAGTCCCTCCTGGGGGGGACTAGCGGGGGCAAACATTCAGTACTTC. Full variable domain (rest looked up from reference TRBV28 and TRBJ2-4): DVKVTQSSRYLVKRTGEKVFLECVQDMDHENMFWYRQDPGLGLRLIYFSYDVKMKEKGDIPEGYSVSREKKERFSLILESASTNQTSMYLCASSPSWGGLAGANIQYFGAGTRLSVL.

This clonotype was counted many times. The CDR3 sequence is CASSLVRQSYGYTF. The CDR3 nucleotides read TGTGCCAGCAGCTTGGTGAGACAGAGCTATGGCTACACCTTC. The V and J genes are TRBV5-6 and TRBJ1-2; D possibly corresponds to TRBD1 (5 bases). CDR3 size: 14 residues. V was shortened by 0 bases and J by 4 bases, with 10 bases between the two germline ends. Germline V lookup: CDR1 SGHDT, CDR2 YYEEEE.

This clonotype was recorded many times. The V and J genes are TRBV7-9 and TRBJ2-1, with D hard to call. Trimming left V 5 bases short and J 5 bases short, with 4 bases between. Germline CDR1 and CDR2: SEHNR and FQNEAQ (reference sequence). This CDR3 has 11 residues. The CDR3 DNA is TGTGCCAGCAGCACGAACAATGAGCAGTTCTTC. Its translation is CASSTNNEQFF.

In its sample, this clonotype was seen many times. The chain couples TRBV4-1 to TRBJ1-2, with unresolved D. The germline CDR1 and CDR2 sequences are MGHRA and YSYEKL. V was clipped by 3 bases and J by 5 bases, with 19 bases between them. The CDR3 runs 16 residues. The CDR3 loop reads CASSQLFHGQVYGYTF. CDR3 nucleotide sequence: TGCGCCAGCAGCCAGCTCTTTCACGGGCAGGTTTATGGCTACACCTTC.

The chain couples TRBV4-3 to TRBJ2-3, with 10 bases identical to TRBD2. The CDR3 length is 17 residues. V lost 0 bases to trimming and J lost 1 base; unmatched junction nucleotides: 4. Germline values: CDR1 LGHNA, CDR2 YSLEER. In nucleotides, the CDR3 is TGCGCCAGCAGCCAAGAACTCCTAGCGGGAGGCACAGATACGCAGTATTTT. This translates into CASSQELLAGGTDTQYF.

This clonotype was seen ten or more times. The chain is built from TRBV20-1 and TRBJ2-5, with TRBD1 matching 7 bases. CDR1 DFQATT and CDR2 SNEGSKA come from the germline V gene (reference sequence). CDR3 length: 13 amino acids. For the CDR3, the DNA is TGCGTTCCTAGGTCGGGACAGCAAGAGACCCAGTACTTC. It is translated as CVPRSGQQETQYF.

In its sample, this clonotype was seen many times. The chain employs TRBV5-6 and TRBJ1-1, with TRBD1 identical over 7 bases. Germline V CDR1 and CDR2: SGHDT, YYEEEE. CDR3 length: 14 residues. After removal of 3 bases from V and 4 bases from J, the junction contained 6 bases not matched to a gene. The CDR3 region has the DNA TGTGCCAGCAGCTACGCGCACAGGGGCACTGAAGCTTTCTTT. Its translation: CASSYAHRGTEAFF. Together with reference TRBV5-6 and TRBJ1-1, the CDR3 gives the full variable domain: DAGVTQSPTHLIKTRGQQVTLRCSPKSGHDTVSWYQQALGQGPQFIFQYYEEEERQRGNFPDRFSGHQFPNYSSELNVNALLLGDSALYLCASSYAHRGTEAFFGQGTRLTVV.

In its sample, this clonotype was seen many times. The chain recombines TRBV20-1 with TRBJ2-7, with D uncertain. V lost 6 bases to trimming and J lost 3 bases, with 6 bases between them. Germline V gene sequence: CDR1 DFQATT, CDR2 SNEGSKA (reference sequence). The CDR3 totals 10 residues. As DNA, the CDR3 is TGCAGTGCCGGTTACTACGAGCAGTACTTC. Translating it yields CSAGYYEQYF.

At least ten counts were recorded for this clonotype. The chain combines TRBV11-2 with TRBJ2-1, with unresolved D. Germline assignment: CDR1 SGHAT and CDR2 FQNNGV. V was trimmed by 1 base and J by 9 bases, leaving 10 bases between them. The CDR3 contains 13 residues. This chain's CDR3 is CASSLVAESEQFF. DNA for the CDR3: TGTGCCAGCAGCTTAGTCGCGGAGTCTGAGCAGTTCTTC.